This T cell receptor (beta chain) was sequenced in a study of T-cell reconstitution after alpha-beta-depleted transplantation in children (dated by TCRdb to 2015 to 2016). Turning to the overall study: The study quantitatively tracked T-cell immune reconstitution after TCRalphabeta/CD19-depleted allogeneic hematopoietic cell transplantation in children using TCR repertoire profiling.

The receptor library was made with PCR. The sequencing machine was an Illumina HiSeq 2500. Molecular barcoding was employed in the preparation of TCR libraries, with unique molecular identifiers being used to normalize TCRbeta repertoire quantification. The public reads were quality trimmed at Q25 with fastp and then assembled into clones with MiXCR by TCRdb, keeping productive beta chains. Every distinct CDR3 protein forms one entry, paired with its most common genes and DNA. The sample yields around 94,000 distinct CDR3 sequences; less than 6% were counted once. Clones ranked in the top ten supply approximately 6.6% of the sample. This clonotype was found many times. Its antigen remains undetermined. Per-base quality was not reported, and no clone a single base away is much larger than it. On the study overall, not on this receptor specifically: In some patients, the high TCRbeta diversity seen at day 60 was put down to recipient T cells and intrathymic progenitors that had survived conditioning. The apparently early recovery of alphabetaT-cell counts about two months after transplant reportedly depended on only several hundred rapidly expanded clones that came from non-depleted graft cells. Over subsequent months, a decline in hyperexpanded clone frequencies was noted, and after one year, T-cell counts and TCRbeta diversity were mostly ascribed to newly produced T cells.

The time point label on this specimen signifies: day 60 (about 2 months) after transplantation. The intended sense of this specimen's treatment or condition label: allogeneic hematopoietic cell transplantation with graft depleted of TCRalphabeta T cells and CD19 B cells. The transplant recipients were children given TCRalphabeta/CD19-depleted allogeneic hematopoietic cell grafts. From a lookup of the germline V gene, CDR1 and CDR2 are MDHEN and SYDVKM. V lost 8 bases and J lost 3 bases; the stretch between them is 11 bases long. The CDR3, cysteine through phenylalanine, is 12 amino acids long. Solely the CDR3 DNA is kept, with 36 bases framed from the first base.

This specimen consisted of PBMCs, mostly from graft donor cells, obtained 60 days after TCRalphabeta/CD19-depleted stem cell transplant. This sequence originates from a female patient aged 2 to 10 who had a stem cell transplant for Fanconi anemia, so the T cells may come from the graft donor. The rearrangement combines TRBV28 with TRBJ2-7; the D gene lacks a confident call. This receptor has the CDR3 CASGQAHYEQYF. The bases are TGTGCCAGCGGGCAGGCACACTACGAGCAGTACTTC.